The rows below give T cell receptor beta chains drawn from one sample of a study of monozygotic twins with inflammatory bowel disease. Using the 5' RACE reads, TCRdb records one entry per CDR3 protein without DNA. Recorded for this sample: 210,000 or so distinct CDR3 sequences. Material for sequencing was blood. The receptors stem from a human donor with ulcerative colitis or Crohn's disease, or a healthy co-twin of an affected twin (not recorded which). Each CDR3 is given with its conserved first and last residue.

length	V	J	CDR3
16	TRBV4-3	TRBJ1-2	CASSQDTGSSRYGYTF
14	TRBV19	TRBJ1-5	CASSPTGLNQPQHF
17	TRBV19	TRBJ1-1	CASSIEPPGHKGTEAFF
15	TRBV6-2/TRBV6-3	TRBJ2-7	CASTSPGLLVYEQYF
13	TRBV5-1	TRBJ2-7	CASSLKDRYEQYF
16	TRBV5-1	TRBJ2-2	CASSLGGARTTGELFF
15	TRBV6-5	TRBJ1-2	CASSYPQGAGDGYTF
14	TRBV5-1	TRBJ2-7	CASSRSGDSYEQYF
18	TRBV4-2	TRBJ2-3	CASSQGVYGTSGDVTQYF
14	TRBV19	TRBJ2-7	CASSIDSSVYEQYF
13	TRBV24-1	TRBJ1-2	CATSEGPNYGYTF
14	TRBV5-5	TRBJ1-5	CASSLAVFNQPQHF
15	TRBV5-1	TRBJ2-2	CASSSSRVYTGELFF
18	TRBV28	TRBJ2-1	CASSPRIHRVLDGGEQFF
13	TRBV6-1	TRBJ2-7	CASKTGSSYEQYF
14	TRBV27	TRBJ1-1	CASSLSGWGTEAFF
12	TRBV14	TRBJ1-1	CASRGGDTEAFF
14	TRBV7-9	TRBJ2-7	CASSLSERTYEQYF
17	TRBV5-5	TRBJ2-3	CASSTYQAQEGTDTQYF
16	TRBV7-2	TRBJ2-1	CASSSRLAGSYNEQFF
15	TRBV4-3	TRBJ2-1	CASSRLEYTYNEQFF
18	TRBV18	TRBJ2-5	CASSPQIASGFTGETQYF
16	TRBV5-1	TRBJ1-1	CASSLGVGQMNTEAFF
13	TRBV10-3	TRBJ2-5	CAIQSSGEETQYF
14	TRBV18	TRBJ2-5	CASSPVQREKKKYF
11	TRBV3-1	TRBJ2-5	CASSQTGTQYF
13	TRBV30	TRBJ1-1	CAWSVLVNTEAFF
12	TRBV6-5	TRBJ1-2	CASSYSGGGYTF
14	TRBV18	TRBJ1-4	CASSPTNGVEKLFF
14	TRBV19	TRBJ1-2	CASRTTGRIYGYTF
12	TRBV14	TRBJ2-7	CASSQLGQSRYF
14	TRBV19	TRBJ1-2	CASTKTGSFDGYTF
16	TRBV12-3/TRBV12-4	TRBJ1-1	CASSLWGAMRNTEAFF
14	TRBV28	TRBJ2-3	CASSFKQATDTQYF
17	TRBV5-1	TRBJ1-1	CASSLTAGANQDTEAFF
13	TRBV3-1	TRBJ2-1	CASSQASSDEQFF
16	TRBV20-1	TRBJ2-6	CSAPERSIPGANVLTF
17	TRBV7-9	TRBJ1-2	CASSLDLAATGPYGYTF
15	TRBV2	TRBJ1-2	CASSAEIGRVYGYTF
15	TRBV6-1	TRBJ2-7	CASSELTATFYEQYF
17	TRBV10-3	TRBJ2-1	CAISDQGAGGTYNEQFF
17	TRBV2	TRBJ2-1	CASSEGLAGSGGNEQFF
15	TRBV18	TRBJ2-3	CASSPQSGTTDTQYF
12	TRBV6-6	TRBJ1-2	CASSQGDGGYTF
11	TRBV6-2/TRBV6-3	TRBJ1-2	CASSHGRGYTF
14	TRBV12-3/TRBV12-4	TRBJ2-3	CASSLSDSTDTQYF
14	TRBV18	TRBJ2-5	CASSPPPGKETQYF
14	TRBV6-1	TRBJ2-7	CASSLTSGGYEQYF
13	TRBV6-5	TRBJ2-3	CASKGLAGDTQYF
15	TRBV9	TRBJ2-1	CASSAGGRDYNEQFF
15	TRBV7-3	TRBJ1-6	CASSLMGGLNSPLHF
13	TRBV30	TRBJ1-4	CAWSGEKSEKLFF
14	TRBV7-2	TRBJ2-2	CASSTGLAAGELFF
15	TRBV12-3/TRBV12-4	TRBJ2-1	CASSFPGQPYNEQFF
15	TRBV15	TRBJ1-3	CATSREGGSGNTIYF
14	TRBV7-6	TRBJ2-7	CASSPTPDSYEQYF
13	TRBV6-5	TRBJ1-5	CASSYTQGQPQHF
16	TRBV6-1	TRBJ2-6	CASRDSSNSGANVLTF
11	TRBV28	TRBJ2-1	CASREMYEQFF